This entry concerns a single T cell receptor beta chain. No antigen is known for it. Base qualities are missing; no much larger clone stands one base away. Synthesis of TCR cDNA relied on 5'RACE template switching, a step that introduced a universal primer site along with unique molecular identifiers. cDNA synthesis was primed from both the TCR alpha and TCR beta constant segments. Library amplification involved two PCR steps, and the second step added sample barcodes and sequencing adapters. Sequencing of the libraries was done on either Illumina HiSeq 2500 (2x100 bp) or NovaSeq (2x150 bp). The authors processed their data as follows. Reads were demultiplexed and collapsed into UMI consensus sequences with MIGEC, and V(D)J alignment was performed with MiXCR. Vaccine-responding clonotypes were identified with edgeR using replicate PBMC samples, with FDR below 0.01 and a log2 fold change above 5 up to day 15 being required. Each bulk clonotype received a CD4 or CD8 identity based on whether the sequenced CD4 or CD8 repertoire contained that clonotype at higher abundance. The public reads were reprocessed in TCRdb via fastp at Q25 and MiXCR, keeping in-frame beta chains. Each entry is one CDR3 protein sequence, shown with its most common DNA and genes. V and J calls and clone size were set by TCRdb, not the authors. The sample records hundreds of thousands of distinct CDR3 sequences, under 25% of which are singletons. In total, the top ten clones hold 14% of the sample.

These data belong to a study of T cells after yellow fever vaccination (dated by TCRdb to between 2018 and 2021). At the level of the whole study: Libraries from fractions with low cell numbers were prepared with the SMART-Seq v4 Ultra Low Input RNA kit. Bulk TCR alpha and beta repertoires were sequenced longitudinally to track T-cell clones before and after primary and booster YFV17D yellow fever vaccination. Two healthy male donors, one aged 18 to 29 and one aged 30 to 40 years, made up the cohort. Bulk PBMC replicates and cell subsets were isolated from blood drawn at multiple timepoints before and after both primary and secondary immunization. The study at large found these results: Because only two donors were included in the study, the extent to which the findings can be generalized is limited. Most clones expanded after primary vaccination were re-detected after the booster (almost 97% of CD4 and around nine tenths of CD8), suggesting broad memory maintenance. A small share of clonotypes was detected in both CD4 and CD8 compartments, with the overlap likely arising from convergent recombination. Because abundant contaminating clonotypes from the bulk population could be contained in FACS-sorted repertoires, computational filtering was required. Compared with the primary T-cell response, the secondary T-cell response was faster but weaker, reaching its peak on day 5 rather than on day 15.

Interpreted using the paper, the treatment or condition label stands for: live attenuated yellow fever vaccine strain. At every blood-draw timepoint, two biological replicates of bulk PBMCs were collected. PBMCs were isolated from peripheral blood using a standard Ficoll-Paque protocol. TriZol was used to extract RNA from bulk PBMCs, from CD4 and CD8 fractions, and from dextramer-positive and dextramer-negative fractions. The CDR3 goes from the cysteine to the phenylalanine over 15 residues. Only the CDR3 part of the read is kept: 45 bases, read in frame from the first base. CDR1 and CDR2, looked up from the germline V gene, are LGHNA and YSLEER. V lost 6 bases and J lost 0 bases; the stretch between them is 11 bases long.

Recombination joined TRBV4-3 with TRBJ1-4, and TRBD1 may be the D gene, going by 5 matching bases. This specimen was PBMCs, taken 15 days after the yellow fever booster vaccination. This sequence originates from a man aged 25 to 45 who received the YFV17D yellow fever vaccine. The CDR3 protein sequence reads: CASSTTVSTNEKLFF. Read as DNA, the sequence is TGCGCCAGCAGTACGACAGTTTCAACTAATGAAAAACTGTTTTTT.